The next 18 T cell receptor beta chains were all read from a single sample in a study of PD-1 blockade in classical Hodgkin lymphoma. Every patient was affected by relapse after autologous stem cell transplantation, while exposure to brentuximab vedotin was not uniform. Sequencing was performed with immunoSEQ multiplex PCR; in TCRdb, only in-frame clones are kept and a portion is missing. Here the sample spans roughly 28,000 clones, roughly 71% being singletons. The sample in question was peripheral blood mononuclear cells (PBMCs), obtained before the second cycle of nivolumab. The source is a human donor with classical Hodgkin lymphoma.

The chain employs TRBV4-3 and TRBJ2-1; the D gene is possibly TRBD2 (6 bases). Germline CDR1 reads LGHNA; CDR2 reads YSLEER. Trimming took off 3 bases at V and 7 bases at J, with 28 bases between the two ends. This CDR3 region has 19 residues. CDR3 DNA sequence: TGCGCCAGCAGCCACCCTCAGACCCCGGGGGATCTGGCTGGTAATGAGCAGTTCTTC. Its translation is CASSHPQTPGDLAGNEQFF.

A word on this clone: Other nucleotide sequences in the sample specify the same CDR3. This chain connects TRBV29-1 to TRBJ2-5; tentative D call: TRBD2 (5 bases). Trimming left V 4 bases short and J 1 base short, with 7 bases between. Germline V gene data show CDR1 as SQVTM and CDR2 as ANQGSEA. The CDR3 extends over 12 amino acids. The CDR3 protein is CSVAGGQETQYF. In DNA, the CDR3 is TGCAGCGTTGCAGGAGGCCAAGAGACCCAGTACTTC.

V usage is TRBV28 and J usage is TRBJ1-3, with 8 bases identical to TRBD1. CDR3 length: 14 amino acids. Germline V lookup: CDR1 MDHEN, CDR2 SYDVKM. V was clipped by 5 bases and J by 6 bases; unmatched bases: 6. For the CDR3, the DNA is TGTGCCAGCAGTACAGGGGGAGTTGTAAACACCATATATTTT. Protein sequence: CASSTGGVVNTIYF.

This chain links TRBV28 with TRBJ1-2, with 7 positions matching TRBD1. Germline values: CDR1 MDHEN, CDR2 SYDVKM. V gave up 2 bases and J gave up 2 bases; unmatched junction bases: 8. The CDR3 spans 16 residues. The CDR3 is CASSLRLGGRNYGYTF. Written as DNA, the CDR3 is TGTGCCAGCAGTTTACGACTAGGGGGCAGGAACTATGGCTACACCTTC.

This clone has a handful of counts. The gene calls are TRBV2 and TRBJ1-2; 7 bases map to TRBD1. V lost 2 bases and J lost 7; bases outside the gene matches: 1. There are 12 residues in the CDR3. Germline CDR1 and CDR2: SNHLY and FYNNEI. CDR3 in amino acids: CASSESGGGYTF. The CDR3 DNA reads TGTGCCAGCAGTGAATCAGGGGGTGGCTACACCTTC.

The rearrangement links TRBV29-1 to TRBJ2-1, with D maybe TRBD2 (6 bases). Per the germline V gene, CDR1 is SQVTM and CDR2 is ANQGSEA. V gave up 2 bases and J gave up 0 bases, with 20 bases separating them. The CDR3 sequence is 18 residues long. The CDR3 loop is CSVELGGRRLSSYNEQFF. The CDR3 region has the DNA TGCAGCGTTGAATTGGGTGGGAGGCGGCTGAGCTCCTACAATGAGCAGTTCTTC.

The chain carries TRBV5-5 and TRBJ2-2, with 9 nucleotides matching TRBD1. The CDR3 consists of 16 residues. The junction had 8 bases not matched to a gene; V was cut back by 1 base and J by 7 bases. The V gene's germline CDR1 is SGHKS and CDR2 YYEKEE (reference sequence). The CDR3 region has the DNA TGTGCCAGCAGCTTGAGAAACAGGGGGCGAGGCGGGGAGCTGTTTTTT. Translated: CASSLRNRGRGGELFF. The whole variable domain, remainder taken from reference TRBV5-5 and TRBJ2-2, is DAGVTQSPTHLIKTRGQQVTLRCSPISGHKSVSWYQQVLGQGPQFIFQYYEKEERGRGNFPDRFSARQFPNYSSELNVNALLLGDSALYLCASSLRNRGRGGELFFGEGSRLTVL.

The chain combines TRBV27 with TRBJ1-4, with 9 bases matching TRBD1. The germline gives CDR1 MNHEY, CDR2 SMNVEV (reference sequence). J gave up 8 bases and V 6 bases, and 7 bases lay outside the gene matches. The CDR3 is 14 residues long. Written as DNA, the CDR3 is TGTGCCAGCAGATCGGGACAGGGAGGAGAAAAACTGTTTTTT. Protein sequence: CASRSGQGGEKLFF.

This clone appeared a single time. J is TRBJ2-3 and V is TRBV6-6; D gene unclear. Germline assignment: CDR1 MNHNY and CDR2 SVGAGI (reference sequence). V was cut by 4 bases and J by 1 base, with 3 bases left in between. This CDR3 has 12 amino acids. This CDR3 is CASSSRTDTQYF. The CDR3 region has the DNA TGTGCCAGCAGTTCCCGCACAGATACGCAGTATTTT.

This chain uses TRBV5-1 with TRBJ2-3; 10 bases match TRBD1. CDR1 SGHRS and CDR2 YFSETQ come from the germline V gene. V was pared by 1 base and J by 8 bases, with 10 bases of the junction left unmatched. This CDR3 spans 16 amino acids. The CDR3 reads CASSLRGQGRGGTQYF. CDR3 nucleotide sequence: TGCGCCAGCAGCTTGCGGGGACAGGGGAGAGGGGGTACGCAGTATTTT.

CDR3 bases: TGTGCCAGTAGTATTTTAAACCGGGCCCCGGGGCGCAATCAGCCCCAGCATTTT. Its translation is CASSILNRAPGRNQPQHF. The rearrangement uses TRBV19 and TRBJ1-5; weak D call: TRBD1 (5 bases). The length of the CDR3 is 18 residues. Trimming cost V 3 bases and J 2 bases, with 20 bases left between them. Germline CDR1 is LNHDA and CDR2 is SQIVND (reference sequence).

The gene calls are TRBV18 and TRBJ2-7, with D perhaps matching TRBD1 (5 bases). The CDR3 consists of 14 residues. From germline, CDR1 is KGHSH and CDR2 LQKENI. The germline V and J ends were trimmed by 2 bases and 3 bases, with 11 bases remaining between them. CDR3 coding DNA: TGTGCCAGCTCACCATCGCCGACAGTCTACGAGCAGTACTTC. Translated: CASSPSPTVYEQYF. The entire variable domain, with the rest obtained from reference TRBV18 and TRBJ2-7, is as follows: NAGVMQNPRHLVRRRGQEARLRCSPMKGHSHVYWYRQLPEEGLKFMVYLQKENIIDESGMPKERFSAEFPKEGPSILRIQQVVRGDSAAYFCASSPSPTVYEQYFGPGTRLTVT.

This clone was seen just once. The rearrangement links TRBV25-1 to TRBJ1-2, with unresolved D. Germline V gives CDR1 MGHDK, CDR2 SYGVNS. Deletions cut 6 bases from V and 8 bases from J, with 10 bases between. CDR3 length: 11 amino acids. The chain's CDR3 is CASSSNAGYTF. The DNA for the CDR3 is TGTGCCAGCAGCTCCAACGCGGGCTACACCTTC.

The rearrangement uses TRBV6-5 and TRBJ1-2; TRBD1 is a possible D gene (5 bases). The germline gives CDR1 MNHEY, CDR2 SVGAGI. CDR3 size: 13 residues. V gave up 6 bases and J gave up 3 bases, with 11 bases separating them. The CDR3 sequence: CASSGGADYGYTF. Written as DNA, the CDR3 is TGTGCCAGCAGCGGCGGGGCCGACTATGGCTACACCTTC.

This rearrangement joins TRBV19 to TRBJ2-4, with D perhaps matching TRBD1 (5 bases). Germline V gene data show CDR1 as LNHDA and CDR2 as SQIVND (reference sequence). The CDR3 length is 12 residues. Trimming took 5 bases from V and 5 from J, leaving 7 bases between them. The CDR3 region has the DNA TGTGCCAGTAGTTTGACAGAAAACATTCAGTACTTC. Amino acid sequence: CASSLTENIQYF.

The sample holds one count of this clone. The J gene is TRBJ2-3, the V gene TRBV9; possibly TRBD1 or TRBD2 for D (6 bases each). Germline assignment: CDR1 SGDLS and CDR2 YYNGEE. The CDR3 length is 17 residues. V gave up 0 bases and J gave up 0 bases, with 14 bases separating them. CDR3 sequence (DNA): TGTGCCAGCAGCGTAGGGGGGGCAGGTCCTAGCACAGATACGCAGTATTTT. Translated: CASSVGGAGPSTDTQYF.

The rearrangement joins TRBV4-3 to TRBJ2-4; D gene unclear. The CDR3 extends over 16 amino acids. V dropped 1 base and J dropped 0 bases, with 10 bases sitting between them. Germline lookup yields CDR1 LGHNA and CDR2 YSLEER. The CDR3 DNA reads TGCGCCAGCAGCCAAGGTCTCGGGCTAGCCAAAAACATTCAGTACTTC. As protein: CASSQGLGLAKNIQYF.

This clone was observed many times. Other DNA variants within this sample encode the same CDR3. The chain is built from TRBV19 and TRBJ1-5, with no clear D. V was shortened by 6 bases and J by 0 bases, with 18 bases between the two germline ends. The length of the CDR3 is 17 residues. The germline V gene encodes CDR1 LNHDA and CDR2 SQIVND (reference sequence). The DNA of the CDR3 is TGTGCCAGTAGGCTAATGGGCCAGGCATATAGCAATCAGCCCCAGCATTTT. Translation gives CASRLMGQAYSNQPQHF.